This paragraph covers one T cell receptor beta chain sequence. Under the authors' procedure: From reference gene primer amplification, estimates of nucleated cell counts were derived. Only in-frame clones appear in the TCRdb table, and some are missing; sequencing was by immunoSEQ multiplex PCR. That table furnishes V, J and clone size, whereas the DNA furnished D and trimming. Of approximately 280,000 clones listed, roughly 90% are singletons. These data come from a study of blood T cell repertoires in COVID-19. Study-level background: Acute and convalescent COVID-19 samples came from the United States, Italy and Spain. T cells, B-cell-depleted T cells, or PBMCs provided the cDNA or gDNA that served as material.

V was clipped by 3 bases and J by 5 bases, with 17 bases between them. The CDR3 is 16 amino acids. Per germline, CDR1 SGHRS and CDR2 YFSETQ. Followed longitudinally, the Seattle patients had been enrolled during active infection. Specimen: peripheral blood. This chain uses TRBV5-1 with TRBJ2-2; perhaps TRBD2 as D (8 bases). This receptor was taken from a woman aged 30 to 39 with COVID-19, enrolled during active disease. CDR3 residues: CASSSSGGGRTGELFF. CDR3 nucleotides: TGCGCCAGCAGCTCCTCGGGAGGGGGCAGGACCGGGGAGCTGTTTTTT.